The 32 T cell receptor beta chains below were found in one sample sequenced in a study of long-term antiretroviral therapy in people with HIV. Assay version v3.0 of immunoSEQ was used, and it was run at survey level. Sequencing used immunoSEQ multiplex PCR; TCRdb keeps in-frame clones, though not all of them. The sample includes roughly 32,000 clones, 65% to 90% of them seen just once. This material consisted of unsorted PBMCs, taken about 3.4 years after starting antiretroviral therapy. Source of these receptors: a man aged 18 to 29 with HIV.

The chain recombines TRBV10-3 with TRBJ2-5, with D possibly matching TRBD1 (6 bases). Germline V CDR1 and CDR2: ENHRY, SYGVKD. CDR3 length: 14 amino acids. Trimming took off 6 bases at V and 1 base at J, with 12 bases between the two ends. CDR3 nucleotides: TGTGCCATCAGAAAAACACAGGGCCAAGAGACCCAGTACTTC. It is translated as CAIRKTQGQETQYF.

This clone has just a few counts. The chain combines TRBV7-9 with TRBJ1-2, with TRBD1 matching 7 bases. V lost 5 bases, J lost 8 bases, and 8 bases stayed unmatched. Germline CDR1 is SEHNR and CDR2 is FQNEAQ (reference sequence). The length of the CDR3 is 13 residues. Here the CDR3 DNA reads TGTGCCAGCAGCGGGGGGACAGACCAGGGCTACACCTTC. Amino acids: CASSGGTDQGYTF.

The chain carries TRBV7-8 and TRBJ2-3; D not certain. CDR1 is SGHVS and CDR2 is FQNEAQ in the germline V gene. V was trimmed by 3 bases and J by 3 bases, leaving 13 bases between them. The CDR3 is made up of 15 amino acids. Here the CDR3 reads CASSFPAQKTDTQYF. The CDR3 DNA sequence: TGTGCCAGCAGCTTCCCGGCTCAAAAAACAGATACGCAGTATTTT.

The rearrangement links TRBV4-3 to TRBJ2-7; D could derive from TRBD1 or TRBD2 (5 bases each). This CDR3 has 15 residues. Germline values: CDR1 LGHNA, CDR2 YSLEER. Trimming pared 0 bases from V and 0 bases from J, leaving 9 bases between. CDR3 bases: TGCGCCAGCAGCCAAGACTGGGGGAACTCCTACGAGCAGTACTTC. This codes for CASSQDWGNSYEQYF.

CDR3 coding DNA: TGTGCCAGCGGGACAGGGATTTTCAATGAGCAGTTCTTC. Protein sequence: CASGTGIFNEQFF. The chain is built from TRBV27 and TRBJ2-1; TRBD1 matches at 9 bases. The CDR3 length is 13 residues. J was trimmed by 6 bases and V by 8 bases; bases with no gene match: 5. CDR1 is MNHEY, CDR2 SMNVEV, per germline (reference sequence).

The chain recombines TRBV2 with TRBJ2-6, with D hard to call. CDR1 and CDR2 from the germline V gene are SNHLY and FYNNEI. Trimming shortened V by 5 bases and J by 0 bases, and 2 bases separated the two germline ends. This CDR3 has 13 residues. The CDR3 nucleotides read TGTGCCAGCAGTAACTCTGGGGCCAACGTCCTGACTTTC. Translation gives CASSNSGANVLTF.

The chain couples TRBV7-8 to TRBJ2-3; D gene uncertain. This CDR3 is built from 14 residues. The V gene's germline CDR1 is SGHVS and CDR2 FQNEAQ. V gave up 5 bases and J gave up 0 bases, with 9 bases separating them. The DNA of the CDR3 is TGTGCCAGCAGCCGCCCGGACAGCACAGATACGCAGTATTTT. This encodes CASSRPDSTDTQYF. Using reference TRBV7-8 and TRBJ2-3 for the parts outside the CDR3, the full variable domain is GAGVSQSPRYKVAKRGQDVALRCDPISGHVSLFWYQQALGQGPEFLTYFQNEAQLDKSGLPSDRFFAERPEGSVSTLKIQRTQQEDSAVYLCASSRPDSTDTQYFGPGTRLTVL.

The rearrangement joins TRBV6-6 to TRBJ1-5; TRBD1 matches at 7 bases. The CDR3 has 14 amino acids. Per the germline V gene, CDR1 is MNHNY and CDR2 is SVGAGI (reference sequence). J was trimmed by 3 bases and V by 6 bases; bases with no gene match: 5. The CDR3 nucleotides read TGTGCCAGCAGCGACAGGGCGAACAATCAGCCCCAGCATTTT. The encoded protein is CASSDRANNQPQHF.

The V call is TRBV29-1, the J call TRBJ1-1, with 10 bases lining up with TRBD1. Germline assignment: CDR1 SQVTM and CDR2 ANQGSEA. Trimming took 3 bases from V and 4 from J; bases not matched to a gene: 8. The CDR3 contains 15 residues. The CDR3 region is CSVEDRGSTGTEAFF. The CDR3 DNA follows: TGCAGCGTTGAGGACAGGGGGTCGACGGGCACTGAAGCTTTCTTT.

The J gene is TRBJ1-2, the V gene TRBV4-3; 7 nucleotides agree with TRBD1. Germline V CDR1 and CDR2: LGHNA, YSLEER. V lost 3 bases, J lost 8 bases, and 15 bases stayed unmatched. The CDR3 has 16 amino acids. The CDR3 sequence is CASSQYSRGMGGGYTF. The DNA for the CDR3 is TGCGCCAGCAGCCAGTATTCCAGGGGGATGGGTGGAGGCTACACCTTC.

The rearrangement joins TRBV4-3 to TRBJ2-1; the D is unclear. The CDR3 has 15 amino acids. In germline, CDR1 is LGHNA, CDR2 YSLEER. Trimming cost V 0 bases and J 8 bases, with 14 bases left between them. In nucleotides, the CDR3 is TGCGCCAGCAGCCAAGATAAGTACGAGGCTGATGAGCAGTTCTTC. Protein sequence: CASSQDKYEADEQFF.

This chain uses TRBV10-2 with TRBJ2-7; tentative D call: TRBD2 (7 bases). CDR1 and CDR2 (germline): WSHSY, SAAADI. Trimming removed 2 bases at V and 2 bases at J, with 10 bases between. The CDR3 totals 14 residues. The CDR3 coding sequence is TGCGCCAGCAGTGAGGCCGGGGGGCCCTACGAGCAGTACTTC. Protein sequence: CASSEAGGPYEQYF.

The V gene is TRBV28, the J gene TRBJ2-1, with 7 bases identical to TRBD2. There are 15 residues in the CDR3. Germline V gene lookup returns CDR1 MDHEN and CDR2 SYDVKM. V was pared by 2 bases and J by 2 bases, with 3 bases of the junction left unmatched. The CDR3 DNA reads TGTGCCAGCAGTTTACCTAGCGGTGCCTACAATGAGCAGTTCTTC. Translation gives CASSLPSGAYNEQFF.

V and J are TRBV5-6 and TRBJ2-1, with D possibly matching TRBD2 (5 bases). V was shortened by 0 bases and J by 10 bases, with 11 bases between the two germline ends. This CDR3 is built from 13 residues. Germline V gene lookup returns CDR1 SGHDT and CDR2 YYEEEE. In DNA, the CDR3 is TGTGCCAGCAGCTTGGAACTAGTTGGGGAGCAGTTCTTC. Translation: CASSLELVGEQFF.

V is TRBV19 and J is TRBJ1-5; tentatively, D is TRBD1 (5 bases). CDR1 and CDR2 from the germline V gene are LNHDA and SQIVND (reference sequence). Trimming shortened V by 6 bases and J by 4 bases, and 13 bases separated the two germline ends. The CDR3 length is 14 residues. CDR3 loop: CASRDGAFNQPQHF. CDR3 coding DNA: TGTGCCAGTAGGGACGGGGCCTTTAATCAGCCCCAGCATTTT. Drawing the rest from reference TRBV19 and TRBJ1-5, the complete variable domain is DGGITQSPKYLFRKEGQNVTLSCEQNLNHDAMYWYRQDPGQGLRLIYYSQIVNDFQKGDIAEGYSVSREKKESFPLTVTSAQKNPTAFYLCASRDGAFNQPQHFGDGTRLSIL.

This chain uses TRBV27 with TRBJ2-7; tentative D call: TRBD2 (5 bases). This CDR3 has 12 amino acids. Per the germline V gene, CDR1 is MNHEY and CDR2 is SMNVEV (reference sequence). Trimming removed 8 bases at V and 3 bases at J, with 11 bases between. The CDR3 region is CASGMGDYEQYF. Here the CDR3 DNA reads TGTGCCAGCGGGATGGGAGACTACGAGCAGTACTTC.

V usage is TRBV27 and J usage is TRBJ1-2; D is unclear. V lost 5 bases to trimming and J lost 0 bases, with 1 base between them. The CDR3 sequence is 11 residues long. Germline loops: CDR1 MNHEY, CDR2 SMNVEV (reference sequence). The CDR3 sequence is CASSANYGYTF. The CDR3, as DNA: TGTGCCAGCAGTGCTAACTATGGCTACACCTTC.

This rearrangement joins TRBV19 to TRBJ1-2, with TRBD1 identical over 7 bases. CDR3 length equals 17 residues. Losses at the gene ends were 0 bases for V and 4 bases for J; bases not matched to a gene: 11. From germline, CDR1 is LNHDA and CDR2 SQIVND (reference sequence). The CDR3 nucleotides read TGTGCCAGTAGTATAGATCTATCCCGACAGGGCCCCTATGGCTACACCTTC. Amino acids: CASSIDLSRQGPYGYTF.

This sequence joins TRBV19 and TRBJ2-1; no clear D. The CDR3 loop spans 11 amino acids. The germline CDR1 and CDR2 sequences are LNHDA and SQIVND (reference sequence). V gave up 4 bases and J gave up 4 bases, with 2 bases separating them. CDR3 sequence: CASSNYNEQFF. Here the CDR3 DNA reads TGTGCCAGTAGTAATTACAATGAGCAGTTCTTC.

The V gene is TRBV7-9, the J gene TRBJ2-1, with D unresolved. Trimming left V 7 bases short and J 8 bases short, with 9 bases between. Looked up from germline, CDR1 is SEHNR and CDR2 is FQNEAQ (reference sequence). This CDR3 contains 11 residues. The CDR3 bases are TGTGCCAGCATTACGGTAGATGAGCAGTTCTTC. Its translation: CASITVDEQFF.

V is TRBV7-8 and J is TRBJ2-1; 9 bases line up with TRBD1. V lost 5 bases to trimming and J lost 7 bases; unmatched junction nucleotides: 12. The CDR3 contains 16 residues. CDR1 is SGHVS and CDR2 is FQNEAQ in the germline V gene. CDR3 sequence (DNA): TGTGCCAGCAGCCCGGCGGGGGACAGGGCCGATAATGAGCAGTTCTTC. Its protein product is CASSPAGDRADNEQFF.

The chain joins TRBV4-3 to TRBJ1-5; D is unclear. V was pared by 4 bases and J by 2 bases, with 6 bases between. CDR1 is LGHNA, CDR2 YSLEER, per germline. The CDR3 is made up of 13 amino acids. The CDR3 loop is CASSLYGNQPQHF. Written as DNA, the CDR3 is TGCGCCAGCAGCCTTTATGGCAATCAGCCCCAGCATTTT.

The rearrangement joins TRBV5-1 to TRBJ2-1, with 8 positions matching TRBD2. Germline values: CDR1 SGHRS, CDR2 YFSETQ. The CDR3 is 14 amino acids. The V and J ends lost 6 bases and 4 bases, in that order; junction bases with no gene match: 6. CDR3 in DNA: TGCGCCAGCAATCTAGCGGGCCGATACAATGAGCAGTTCTTC. Its protein product is CASNLAGRYNEQFF.

The genes are TRBV9 and TRBJ1-2, with TRBD1 matching over 7 bases. Germline values: CDR1 SGDLS, CDR2 YYNGEE. Trimming removed 3 bases from V and 5 bases from J; junction bases left unmatched: 10. The CDR3 runs 15 residues. The DNA of the CDR3 is TGTGCCAGCAGCGGGGGACAGTCAAATTCTTATGGCTACACCTTC. It translates to CASSGGQSNSYGYTF.

The chain employs TRBV27 and TRBJ2-3; no clear D gene. The V end was cut by 2 bases, the J end by 6 bases, with 9 bases between. Germline CDR1 reads MNHEY; CDR2 reads SMNVEV (reference sequence). There are 13 residues in the CDR3. CDR3 in DNA: TGTGCCAGCAGTTTAGTGGGTTTTGATACGCAGTATTTT. Its protein product is CASSLVGFDTQYF.

J is TRBJ2-3 and V is TRBV7-3; 9 positions agree with TRBD2. The ends lost 4 bases at V and 0 bases at J; junction bases unmatched: 5. The CDR3 contains 16 residues. Germline assignment: CDR1 SGHTA and CDR2 FQGTGA. Here the CDR3 DNA reads TGTGCCAGCAGCTACGGACTAGCGCTTAGCACAGATACGCAGTATTTT. This codes for CASSYGLALSTDTQYF.

This sequence joins TRBV4-3 and TRBJ2-7; possibly TRBD2 for D (6 bases). Per the germline V gene, CDR1 is LGHNA and CDR2 is YSLEER. The CDR3 has 15 residues. V lost 0 bases to trimming and J lost 2 bases, with 11 bases between them. The CDR3 here is CASSQESGGPYEQYF. As DNA, the CDR3 is TGCGCCAGCAGCCAAGAATCCGGGGGTCCCTACGAGCAGTACTTC.

J is TRBJ2-1 and V is TRBV19; no clear D. Germline V CDR1 and CDR2: LNHDA, SQIVND (reference sequence). Trimming stripped 3 bases from V and 4 bases from J, with 7 bases between. This CDR3 has 13 residues. CDR3 region: CASSMTRYNEQFF. The CDR3, as DNA: TGTGCCAGTAGTATGACACGGTACAATGAGCAGTTCTTC.

CDR3 in amino acids: CASSLKGFNEQFF. CDR3 sequence (DNA): TGTGCCAGCAGCTTGAAAGGATTCAATGAGCAGTTCTTC. V usage is TRBV5-4 and J usage is TRBJ2-1; D is uncertain. There are 13 residues in the CDR3. The germline gives CDR1 SGHNT, CDR2 YYREEE (reference sequence). The V end lost 1 base, the J end lost 6 bases, and 8 bases lay between the germline ends.

V is TRBV7-9 and J is TRBJ1-5; D may be TRBD1 (6 bases). Germline V gives CDR1 SEHNR, CDR2 FQNEAQ (reference sequence). Trimming took off 4 bases at V and 7 bases at J, with 17 bases between the two ends. The CDR3 totals 15 residues. The CDR3 here is CASSSHREVPQPQHF. CDR3 bases: TGTGCCAGCAGCTCGCACAGGGAGGTCCCACAGCCCCAGCATTTT.

The CDR3 spells CASSLGTTGQVYGYTF. The DNA for the CDR3 is TGTGCCAGCAGCTTAGGAACAACGGGACAGGTCTATGGCTACACCTTC. The chain links TRBV7-2 to TRBJ1-2; 8 bases are shared with TRBD1. J lost 4 bases, V lost 1 base, and 8 bases had no gene match. CDR1 and CDR2 (germline): SGHTA, FQGNSA. The CDR3 totals 16 residues.

The chain uses TRBV19 and TRBJ1-2; TRBD1 might be the D (5 bases). Germline CDR1 LNHDA, CDR2 SQIVND (reference sequence). V was cut by 5 bases and J by 7 bases, with 11 bases left in between. The CDR3 loop spans 12 amino acids. The CDR3 reads CASSSGGLGYTF. DNA for the CDR3: TGTGCCAGTAGTTCGGGGGGACTTGGCTACACCTTC.